The 25 T cell receptor beta chains below were found in one sample sequenced in a study of immune evolution from preneoplasia to lung adenocarcinoma. Data came from immunoSEQ multiplex PCR; TCRdb stores just in-frame clones and leaves some out. The table includes roughly 5,000 clones, about 88% detected once. The sample was FFPE atypical adenomatous hyperplasia tissue from the lung. Subset defined: atypical adenomatous hyperplasia (AAH), lung preneoplasia. The receptors derive from a person aged 70 to 80 with lung adenocarcinoma.

This chain links TRBV5-1 with TRBJ1-1; D is ambiguous. The germline V and J ends were trimmed by 0 bases and 1 base, with 10 bases remaining between them. CDR1 is SGHRS, CDR2 YFSETQ, per germline. This CDR3 region has 15 residues. The CDR3 reads CASSLDGRTNTEAFF. The CDR3 region has the DNA TGCGCCAGCAGCTTGGATGGCCGGACGAACACTGAAGCTTTCTTT.

The chain recombines TRBV15 with TRBJ1-4; D ambiguous. V lost 4 bases and J lost 9, with 15 bases in between. Germline V gene sequence: CDR1 LNHNV, CDR2 YYDKDF (reference sequence). The CDR3 runs 14 residues. In nucleotides, the CDR3 is TGTGCCACCAGCATCCCTGCAGAAATGAAAAAACTGTTTTTT. Its translation: CATSIPAEMKKLFF. The variable domain in full, with the rest retrieved from reference TRBV15 and TRBJ1-4, is DAMVIQNPRYQVTQFGKPVTLSCSQTLNHNVMYWYQQKSSQAPKLLFHYYDKDFNNEADTPDNFQSRRPNTSFCFLDIRSPGLGDTAMYLCATSIPAEMKKLFFGSGTQLSVL.

The rearrangement uses TRBV18 and TRBJ2-1; 10 bases line up with TRBD2. Germline assignment: CDR1 KGHSH and CDR2 LQKENI. The CDR3 runs 15 residues. V gave up 5 bases and J gave up 9 bases; unmatched junction bases: 10. In DNA, the CDR3 is TGTGCCAGCTCATCCCGAGCGGGGGGGCCGGGTGAGCAGTTCTTC. The encoded protein is CASSSRAGGPGEQFF.

CDR3 sequence: CASSLTSGRVNNEQFF. DNA of the CDR3: TGTGCCAGCAGCCTCACCAGCGGGAGGGTAAACAATGAGCAGTTCTTC. The chain has TRBV9 and TRBJ2-1, with 10 bases identical to TRBD2. Trimming cost V 4 bases and J 5 bases; bases outside gene matches: 9. This CDR3 contains 16 residues. CDR1 and CDR2 (germline): SGDLS, YYNGEE.

The CDR3 nucleotides are TGTGCCTGGAGTCGAGACTCGGGCTCTGGAAACACCATATATTTT. Translated, it gives CAWSRDSGSGNTIYF. V usage is TRBV30 and J usage is TRBJ1-3, with no clear D. Germline-derived CDR1 and CDR2 are GTSNPN and SVGIG (reference sequence). The V end lost 2 bases, the J end lost 0 bases, and 11 bases lay between the germline ends. The CDR3 has 15 residues.

The chain links TRBV7-9 to TRBJ2-2; no clear D gene. CDR1 is SEHNR and CDR2 is FQNEAQ in the germline V gene (reference sequence). The CDR3 sequence is 15 residues long. Trimming removed 5 bases at V and 0 bases at J, with 10 bases between. Here the CDR3 reads CASSLLSTNTGELFF. CDR3 sequence (DNA): TGTGCCAGCAGCCTCCTCTCAACGAACACCGGGGAGCTGTTTTTT.

As DNA, the CDR3 is TGTGCCACCAGCAGAGATCTAGGACTAGCGGGGGTTACGGGAGAGACCCAGTACTTC. Amino acids: CATSRDLGLAGVTGETQYF. This chain joins TRBV15 and TRBJ2-5; TRBD2 matches at 13 bases. The germline V gene encodes CDR1 LNHNV and CDR2 YYDKDF (reference sequence). This CDR3 is built from 19 residues. V shed 0 bases, J shed 4 bases, and the junction held 11 bases outside the gene matches.

The table lists this clone with a count of one. CDR3 loop: CASSPTRGNEKLFF. CDR3 nucleotide sequence: TGTGCCAGCAGCCCGACCCGCGGGAATGAAAAACTGTTTTTT. The genes are TRBV11-2 and TRBJ1-4; D remains unclear. Trimming cost V 5 bases and J 5 bases, with 12 bases left between them. The CDR3 is 14 residues long. The germline gives CDR1 SGHAT, CDR2 FQNNGV.

Only a few counts were recorded for this clone. The rearrangement joins TRBV6-1 to TRBJ2-1; D gene unclear. Germline CDR1 and CDR2: MNHNS and SASEGT. Trimming shortened V by 1 base and J by 9 bases, and 10 bases separated the two germline ends. The CDR3 has 13 amino acids. The CDR3 region has the DNA TGTGCCAGCAGTGAAGTCTCCAACCGTGAGCAGTTCTTC. Translating it yields CASSEVSNREQFF.

The gene calls are TRBV7-9 and TRBJ2-5, with D maybe TRBD2 (6 bases). Trimming removed 3 bases from V and 5 bases from J, with 10 bases in between. The CDR3 consists of 13 residues. Germline V lookup: CDR1 SEHNR, CDR2 FQNEAQ (reference sequence). The CDR3 DNA reads as TGTGCCAGCAGCTTCGGGCTAGCGGAGACCCAGTACTTC. Its translation is CASSFGLAETQYF.

The chain combines TRBV7-9 with TRBJ1-3; D unclear. V was trimmed by 3 bases and J by 2 bases, leaving 8 bases between them. Germline CDR1 is SEHNR and CDR2 is FQNEAQ (reference sequence). This CDR3 contains 14 residues. Written as DNA, the CDR3 is TGTGCCAGCAGCTTCCCAGGCACTGGAAACACCATATATTTT. Protein product: CASSFPGTGNTIYF.

In nucleotides, the CDR3 is TGTGCCAGCTCACAGGACGTGGGGGCGGAAGAGACCCAGTACTTC. Amino acid sequence: CASSQDVGAEETQYF. V and J are TRBV18 and TRBJ2-5; weak D call: TRBD1 (6 bases). The germline gives CDR1 KGHSH, CDR2 LQKENI. CDR3 length: 15 amino acids. V dropped 4 bases and J dropped 3 bases, with 15 bases sitting between them.

Written as DNA, the CDR3 is TGTGCCAGTAGGTCCCCCGCCGGTATAGGATATAGCAATCAGCCCCAGCATTTT. It yields the protein CASRSPAGIGYSNQPQHF. The genes are TRBV19 and TRBJ1-5; D gene ambiguous. Trimming took off 6 bases at V and 0 bases at J, with 21 bases between the two ends. In germline, CDR1 is LNHDA, CDR2 SQIVND (reference sequence). This CDR3 is 18 amino acids long.

This sequence joins TRBV6-6 and TRBJ2-2; D is ambiguous. V was shortened by 4 bases and J by 5 bases, with 8 bases between the two germline ends. The CDR3 runs to 13 residues. CDR1 and CDR2 from the germline V gene are MNHNY and SVGAGI (reference sequence). Here the CDR3 DNA reads TGTGCCAGCAGTTCCCCCGAAACCGGGGAGCTGTTTTTT. Translating it yields CASSSPETGELFF.

This clone was counted once. The rearrangement uses TRBV25-1 and TRBJ2-4; either TRBD1 or TRBD2 may supply D (5 bases each). Trimming removed 8 bases from V and 3 bases from J, with 11 bases in between. The germline V gene has CDR1 MGHDK and CDR2 SYGVNS. The CDR3 is 13 amino acids. The CDR3 DNA reads TGTGCCAGCCGAGGGGTAGGCAAAAACATTCAGTACTTC. Translating gives CASRGVGKNIQYF. Using reference TRBV25-1 and TRBJ2-4 for the parts outside the CDR3, the full variable domain is EADIYQTPRYLVIGTGKKITLECSQTMGHDKMYWYQQDPGMELHLIHYSYGVNSTEKGDLSSESTVSRIRTEHFPLTLESARPSHTSQYLCASRGVGKNIQYFGAGTRLSVL.

This chain uses TRBV5-4 with TRBJ2-5; 9 nucleotides align to TRBD1. Germline loops: CDR1 SGHNT, CDR2 YYREEE (reference sequence). The V and J ends lost 4 bases and 1 base, in that order; junction bases with no gene match: 5. This CDR3 is 15 amino acids long. CDR3: CASSRKDRGQETQYF. CDR3 nucleotide sequence: TGTGCCAGCAGCCGTAAGGACAGGGGCCAAGAGACCCAGTACTTC.

The sample holds one count of this clone. The chain couples TRBV18 to TRBJ1-2; maybe TRBD1 (5 bases). V lost 0 bases and J lost 2, with 10 bases in between. Germline V lookup: CDR1 KGHSH, CDR2 LQKENI. This CDR3 spans 15 amino acids. CDR3 amino acids: CASSPPRGDNYGYTF. As DNA, the CDR3 is TGTGCCAGCTCACCACCCCGTGGGGACAACTATGGCTACACCTTC.

The CDR3 sequence is CASSSPGQGYGYTF. Written as DNA, the CDR3 is TGTGCCAGCAGCTCCCCGGGACAGGGCTATGGCTACACCTTC. J is TRBJ1-2 and V is TRBV11-2; 9 bases line up with TRBD1. The CDR3 is 14 residues long. Trimming at V came to 4 bases and at J to 4 bases, leaving 4 bases not matched to a gene. The germline V gene has CDR1 SGHAT and CDR2 FQNNGV. Combining the CDR3 with reference TRBV11-2 and TRBJ1-2 gives the whole variable domain EAGVAQSPRYKIIEKRQSVAFWCNPISGHATLYWYQQILGQGPKLLIQFQNNGVVDDSQLPKDRFSAERLKGVDSTLKIQPAKLEDSAVYLCASSSPGQGYGYTFGSGTRLTVV.

The chain joins TRBV7-9 to TRBJ1-1, with unresolved D. Germline CDR1 reads SEHNR; CDR2 reads FQNEAQ (reference sequence). This CDR3 is 11 amino acids long. The V end lost 4 bases, the J end lost 6 bases, and 6 bases lay between the germline ends. The CDR3, as DNA: TGTGCCAGCAGCTCCCTCGCTGAAGCTTTCTTT. Its protein is CASSSLAEAFF.

The chain uses TRBV6-1 and TRBJ2-2, with D maybe TRBD1 (7 bases). This CDR3 contains 18 residues. V was trimmed by 1 base and J by 5 bases, leaving 20 bases between them. CDR1 MNHNS and CDR2 SASEGT come from the germline V gene. The CDR3 DNA reads as TGTGCCAGCAGTGAAGGTGTGGGCAGGGGGAGGAAAACCGGGGAGCTGTTTTTT. It yields the protein CASSEGVGRGRKTGELFF.

This clone was seen only a few times. The V gene is TRBV9, the J gene TRBJ2-1; 9 nucleotides line up with TRBD1. V lost 0 bases to trimming and J lost 5 bases; unmatched junction nucleotides: 6. The CDR3 runs to 16 residues. CDR1 and CDR2 from the germline V gene are SGDLS and YYNGEE. The DNA for the CDR3 is TGTGCCAGCAGCGTAGAAGGGAGGACAGGGGACAATGAGCAGTTCTTC. Translation gives CASSVEGRTGDNEQFF. The entire variable domain, with the rest obtained from reference TRBV9 and TRBJ2-1, is as follows: DSGVTQTPKHLITATGQRVTLRCSPRSGDLSVYWYQQSLDQGLQFLIQYYNGEERAKGNILERFSAQQFPDLHSELNLSSLELGDSALYFCASSVEGRTGDNEQFFGPGTRLTVL.

V usage is TRBV5-1 and J usage is TRBJ2-5; D is perhaps TRBD2 (5 bases). The V gene's germline CDR1 is SGHRS and CDR2 YFSETQ. V was trimmed by 0 bases and J by 0 bases, leaving 6 bases between them. CDR3 length equals 14 residues. The CDR3 nucleotides are TGCGCCAGCAGCTTGGTCGGGGACCAAGAGACCCAGTACTTC. This encodes CASSLVGDQETQYF.

This chain connects TRBV19 to TRBJ2-5; D is possibly TRBD1 or TRBD2 (5 bases each). Trimming pared 8 bases from V and 6 bases from J, leaving 10 bases between. The CDR3 loop spans 11 amino acids. The germline CDR1 and CDR2 sequences are LNHDA and SQIVND (reference sequence). The CDR3 bases are TGTGCCAGTGAAATGGGACAGACCCAGTACTTC. It yields the protein CASEMGQTQYF.

This chain uses TRBV6-5 with TRBJ1-4; no clear D gene. Trimming took 3 bases from V and 5 from J, leaving 10 bases between them. From germline, CDR1 is MNHEY and CDR2 SVGAGI. The CDR3 extends over 14 amino acids. The CDR3 loop is CASSYAAYNEKLFF. The CDR3 DNA follows: TGTGCCAGCAGTTATGCGGCATACAATGAAAAACTGTTTTTT.

The genes are TRBV2 and TRBJ1-1, with TRBD1 matching over 8 bases. J lost 6 bases, V lost 6 bases, and 9 bases had no gene match. The V gene's germline CDR1 is SNHLY and CDR2 FYNNEI. The CDR3 is 14 residues long. As DNA, the CDR3 is TGTGCCAGCAGCGTCGGACAGGGTAGGGCTGAAGCTTTCTTT. It codes for CASSVGQGRAEAFF.